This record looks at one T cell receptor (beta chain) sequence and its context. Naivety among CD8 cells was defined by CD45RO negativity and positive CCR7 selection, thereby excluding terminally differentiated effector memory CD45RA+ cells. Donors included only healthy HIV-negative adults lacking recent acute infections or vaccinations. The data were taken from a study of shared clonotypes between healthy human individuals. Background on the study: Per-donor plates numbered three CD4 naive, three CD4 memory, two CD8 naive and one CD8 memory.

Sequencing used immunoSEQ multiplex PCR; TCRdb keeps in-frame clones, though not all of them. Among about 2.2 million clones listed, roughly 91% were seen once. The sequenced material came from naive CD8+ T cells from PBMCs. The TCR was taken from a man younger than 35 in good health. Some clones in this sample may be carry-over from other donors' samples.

The CDR3: CASSLAGFSYEQYF. For the CDR3, the DNA is TGCGCCAGCAGCTTGGCCGGCTTCTCCTACGAGCAGTACTTC. The rearrangement links TRBV5-1 to TRBJ2-7; D remains unclear. The germline gives CDR1 SGHRS, CDR2 YFSETQ. This CDR3 has 14 amino acids. The ends were cut back, 0 bases at V and 0 bases at J, with 7 bases in the middle. Based on the CDR3 plus reference TRBV5-1 and TRBJ2-7, the full variable domain is KAGVTQTPRYLIKTRGQQVTLSCSPISGHRSVSWYQQTPGQGLQFLFEYFSETQRNKGNFPGRFSGRQFSNSRSEMNVSTLELGDSALYLCASSLAGFSYEQYFGPGTRLTVT.